Listed below are T cell receptor beta chains from one sample, sequenced in a study of post-analysis software for immune sequencing data. In TCRdb, the PCR reads were re-called with MiXCR into one record per CDR3 protein. The data hold 820,000 or so distinct CDR3 sequences, with roughly 50% observed a single time. What was sequenced was blood. The receptors originated from a girl under 18 with multiple sclerosis. The conserved cysteine and the conserved F or W are not part of the CDR3 here. The order of the fields is V gene, J gene, CDR3 protein.

V gene: TRBV20-1
J gene: TRBJ2-7
CDR3 protein: SGKIDRGEQY

V gene: TRBV25-1
J gene: TRBJ2-3
CDR3 protein: ASVPSPGQPDTQY

V gene: TRBV6-5
J gene: TRBJ2-1
CDR3 protein: ASSYQFSSAVNEQF

V gene: TRBV4-2
J gene: -
CDR3 protein: ASSQDLTKETQY

V gene: TRBV7-7
J gene: TRBJ2-5
CDR3 protein: ASISLAGGATQY

V gene: TRBV20-1
J gene: TRBJ2-3
CDR3 protein: SAPRLMGGTDTQY

V gene: TRBV2
J gene: TRBJ1-2
CDR3 protein: ASRRAGEDGYT

V gene: TRBV20-1
J gene: TRBJ2-7
CDR3 protein: SAETRGLTSYEQY

V gene: TRBV7-7
J gene: TRBJ2-7
CDR3 protein: ASSNGTGSYEQY

V gene: TRBV12-3/TRBV12-4
J gene: TRBJ1-2
CDR3 protein: ASSLYTGGYGYT

V gene: TRBV2
J gene: TRBJ2-6
CDR3 protein: ASSGPVSGTNVLT

V gene: TRBV4-1
J gene: TRBJ2-1
CDR3 protein: ASSHRDGNEQF

V gene: TRBV27
J gene: TRBJ2-7
CDR3 protein: ASSGLDGSYEQY

V gene: TRBV20-1
J gene: -
CDR3 protein: SASSGTGGYEQY

V gene: TRBV5-6
J gene: -
CDR3 protein: ASSLGPSGTGETQY

V gene: TRBV20-1
J gene: TRBJ2-3
CDR3 protein: SARLEGGTGDTQY

V gene: TRBV6-2/TRBV6-3
J gene: TRBJ2-5
CDR3 protein: ASSQGLAERETQY

V gene: TRBV5-1
J gene: TRBJ2-5
CDR3 protein: ASTARGTQETQY

V gene: TRBV30
J gene: TRBJ2-5
CDR3 protein: AWSRGLEMETQY

V gene: TRBV12-3/TRBV12-4
J gene: TRBJ2-5
CDR3 protein: ASSSGGTKETQY

V gene: TRBV4-1
J gene: TRBJ1-2
CDR3 protein: ASSQEGQRPNYGYT

V gene: TRBV7-3
J gene: TRBJ2-1
CDR3 protein: ASSQLAGGQAEQF

V gene: TRBV6-4
J gene: TRBJ2-1
CDR3 protein: TSSDSRGRGSYNEQF

V gene: TRBV3-1
J gene: TRBJ2-7
CDR3 protein: ASSQAPYYVEQY

V gene: TRBV6-5
J gene: TRBJ2-1
CDR3 protein: ASRGTGPYNEQF

V gene: TRBV5-1
J gene: TRBJ1-5
CDR3 protein: ASSLVLGYLRNQPQH

V gene: TRBV5-1
J gene: TRBJ2-7
CDR3 protein: ASSFKGGRGSYEQY